This T cell receptor (beta chain) was sequenced in a study of blood T cell repertoires in COVID-19. Generated by immunoSEQ multiplex PCR, the TCRdb table keeps only in-frame clones and is missing some. The table shows about 270,000 clones, with roughly 88% occurring only once. Germline CDR1 and CDR2: SNHLY and FYNNEI. The V and J ends lost 5 bases and 8 bases respectively, with 6 bases between them. The CDR3 extends over 11 amino acids. The TCR sequence derives from a woman in her 70s with acute or convalescent COVID-19. Sequencing used peripheral blood. The V call is TRBV2, the J call TRBJ2-2; no definite D call. The CDR3, as DNA: TGTGCCAGCAGTCCACTAGGGGAGCTGTTTTTT. Its translation is CASSPLGELFF.